Below are 8 T cell receptor beta chains sequenced from a single sample in a study of T cell responses to AZD1222 COVID-19 vaccine. Repertoires were generated with immunoSEQ multiplex PCR, while TCRdb's copy carries only in-frame clones and drops some. The sample carries some 150,000 clones, 90% recorded once. Sample: peripheral blood, taken on day 0 of AZD1222 vaccination. These receptors all stem from an adult in good health.

The chain recombines TRBV2 with TRBJ1-1; D not certain. The germline V and J ends were trimmed by 5 bases and 1 base, with 8 bases remaining between them. Per the germline V gene, CDR1 is SNHLY and CDR2 is FYNNEI. CDR3 length: 13 residues. As DNA, the CDR3 is TGTGCCAGCAGTCTGACCGCGAACACTGAAGCTTTCTTT. The encoded protein is CASSLTANTEAFF. Looking up the rest from reference TRBV2 and TRBJ1-1 gives the full variable domain: EPEVTQTPSHQVTQMGQEVILRCVPISNHLYFYWYRQILGQKVEFLVSFYNNEISEKSEIFDDQFSVERPDGSNFTLKIRSTKLEDSAMYFCASSLTANTEAFFGQGTRLTVV.

The chain employs TRBV24-1 and TRBJ1-5; D is unresolved. Trimming took off 5 bases at V and 3 bases at J, with 7 bases between the two ends. CDR1 and CDR2 from the germline V gene are KGHDR and SFDVKD. CDR3 size: 13 residues. The CDR3 here is CATSAGNNQPQHF. The CDR3 coding sequence is TGTGCCACCAGTGCCGGGAACAATCAGCCCCAGCATTTT.

V gene TRBV21-1 combines with J gene TRBJ1-1; the listed D gene, TRBD1, was not tested against the DNA. TRBV21-1 is a listed pseudogene. The CDR3 is made up of 16 amino acids. The CDR3 DNA follows: TGTGCCAGCAGTAAAGGTGGCAGGGGATTTGGCACTGAAGCTTTCTTT. Protein product: CASSKGGRGFGTEAFF.

V gene TRBV5-1 combines with J gene TRBJ2-5; a weak D match, TRBD2 (6 bases). CDR3 length: 16 residues. Between the trimmed V and J ends, which lost 2 bases and 1 base, there was a span of 15 bases. Germline V gene sequence: CDR1 SGHRS, CDR2 YFSETQ. DNA of the CDR3: TGCGCCAGCAGCTTTGGCCCGGGACTGAGCCAAGAGACCCAGTACTTC. This sequence encodes CASSFGPGLSQETQYF.

In its sample, this clone was seen once. The V and J genes are TRBV7-8 and TRBJ2-3; maybe TRBD2 (5 bases). The V end lost 7 bases, the J end lost 0 bases, and 14 bases lay between the germline ends. There are 15 residues in the CDR3. Germline V gene data show CDR1 as SGHVS and CDR2 as FQNEAQ. CDR3 residues: CASTVGGGSTDTQYF. As DNA, the CDR3 is TGTGCCAGCACCGTAGGAGGCGGTAGCACAGATACGCAGTATTTT.

The chain is built from TRBV5-4 and TRBJ2-7; D possibly corresponds to TRBD2 (5 bases). Germline V gene lookup returns CDR1 SGHNT and CDR2 YYREEE (reference sequence). The CDR3 is 14 residues long. Trimming removed 4 bases at V and 4 bases at J, with 15 bases between. The CDR3, as DNA: TGTGCCAGCAGCAGCGGACCGAATCCTTACGAGCAGTACTTC. Protein product: CASSSGPNPYEQYF.

This rearrangement joins TRBV7-3 to TRBJ2-6; D gene uncertain. Germline assignment: CDR1 SGHTA and CDR2 FQGTGA. The CDR3 is 15 amino acids. The V end was cut by 4 bases, the J end by 0 bases, with 7 bases between. CDR3 amino acids: CASSSDGSGANVLTF. The CDR3 DNA is TGTGCCAGCAGCTCCGACGGCTCTGGGGCCAACGTCCTGACTTTC.

The genes are TRBV19 and TRBJ1-1; 10 bases line up with TRBD1. Germline CDR1 is LNHDA and CDR2 is SQIVND (reference sequence). V lost 6 bases to trimming and J lost 7 bases; unmatched junction nucleotides: 11. The CDR3 loop spans 15 amino acids. CDR3 bases: TGTGCCAGTAGCAACATACTTCGGACAGGGGGTGAAGCTTTCTTT. Amino acid sequence: CASSNILRTGGEAFF.